This T cell receptor beta chain was sequenced for a study of blood T cell repertoires in COVID-19. Across the whole study: Italy, Spain and the United States were the sources of the convalescent and acute COVID-19 samples. From T cells, B-cell-depleted T cells, or PBMCs came the material, which was cDNA or gDNA.

In the source study's methods: Reference gene primer amplification gave estimated nucleated cell counts. The table came from immunoSEQ multiplex PCR; TCRdb's copy has only in-frame clones and leaves some out. That table furnishes V, J and clone size, whereas the DNA furnished D and trimming. The table has some 120,000 clones, 84% seen once. Losses at the gene ends were 0 bases for V and 1 base for J; bases not matched to a gene: 5. This CDR3 spans 15 amino acids. Germline loops: CDR1 GTSNPN, CDR2 SVGIG (reference sequence). The rearrangement uses TRBV30 and TRBJ1-1; 7 bases are shared with TRBD1. The sample consisted of peripheral blood. The receptor's source is an older woman with acute or convalescent COVID-19. Here the CDR3 reads CAWSVLQGRNTEAFF. The CDR3 bases are TGTGCCTGGAGTGTACTACAGGGGAGGAACACTGAAGCTTTCTTT.